Listed below are T cell receptor beta chains from one sample, sequenced in a study of human T cells and chemical hapten exposure. One entry per CDR3 protein, called by TCRdb with MiXCR from the RACE reads. Of around 360,000 distinct CDR3 sequences listed, roughly 6.3% are singletons. Specimen: whole blood, collected in connection with sensitization to the hapten diphenylcyclopropenone (DPC). These receptors came from a woman younger than 35 with alopecia areata. Some clones in this sample may be carry-over from other donors' samples. The conserved cysteine and the conserved F or W are not part of the CDR3 here. Each record gives: J gene, V gene, clone size, CDR3 protein. Expanded clones get a size class; other rows say once, few or many, or leave the size out.

>TRBJ1-5|TRBV18|many
ASSQGEGNQPQH
>TRBJ1-3|TRBV12-3/TRBV12-4|many
ASSPRDIFFGNTIY
>TRBJ1-4|TRBV18|few
ASSPLPGTLEKLF
>TRBJ2-3|TRBV20-1|many
SPGGRSDTQY
>TRBJ1-6|TRBV15|.
ATSRVRQGKNYNSPLH
>TRBJ1-5|TRBV6-1|few
ASSEGLGDQPQH
>TRBJ2-3|TRBV7-9|many
ASSSQGARTDTQY
>TRBJ2-1|TRBV7-3|many
ASSSPAYNEQF
>TRBJ2-2|TRBV4-3|few
ASSQGIGGTNTGELF
>TRBJ2-1|TRBV7-4|.
ASSSRDRGEQF
>TRBJ1-3|TRBV29-1|.
SVDISGNTIY